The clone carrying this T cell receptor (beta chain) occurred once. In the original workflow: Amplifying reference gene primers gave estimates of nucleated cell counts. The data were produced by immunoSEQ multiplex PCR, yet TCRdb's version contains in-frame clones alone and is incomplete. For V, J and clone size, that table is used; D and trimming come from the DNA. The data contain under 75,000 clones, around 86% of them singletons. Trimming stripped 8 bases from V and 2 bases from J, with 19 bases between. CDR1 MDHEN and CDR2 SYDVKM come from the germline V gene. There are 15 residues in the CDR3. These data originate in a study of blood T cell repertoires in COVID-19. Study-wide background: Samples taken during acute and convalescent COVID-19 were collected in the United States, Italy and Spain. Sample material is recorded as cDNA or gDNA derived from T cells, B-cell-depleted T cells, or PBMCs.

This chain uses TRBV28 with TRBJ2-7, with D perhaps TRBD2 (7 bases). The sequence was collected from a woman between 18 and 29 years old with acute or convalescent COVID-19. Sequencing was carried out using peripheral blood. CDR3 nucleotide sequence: TGTGCCAGCTCTAATGGGGGGGGCTCCCCCTACGAGCAGTACTTC. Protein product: CASSNGGGSPYEQYF.